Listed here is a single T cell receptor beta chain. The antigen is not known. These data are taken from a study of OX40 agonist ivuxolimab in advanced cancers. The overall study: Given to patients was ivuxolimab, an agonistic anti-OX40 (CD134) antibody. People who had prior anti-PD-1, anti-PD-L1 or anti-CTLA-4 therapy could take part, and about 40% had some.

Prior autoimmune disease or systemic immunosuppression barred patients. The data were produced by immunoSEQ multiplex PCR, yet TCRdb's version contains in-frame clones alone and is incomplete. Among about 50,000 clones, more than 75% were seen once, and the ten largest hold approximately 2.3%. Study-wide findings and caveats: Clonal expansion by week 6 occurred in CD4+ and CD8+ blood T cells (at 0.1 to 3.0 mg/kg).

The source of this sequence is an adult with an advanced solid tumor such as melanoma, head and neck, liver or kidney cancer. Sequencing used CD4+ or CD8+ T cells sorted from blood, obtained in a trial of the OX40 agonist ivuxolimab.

The DNA for the CDR3 is TGTGCCAGCAGTGCACGACCGGGTTTCGTAACCTACAATGAGCAGTTCTTC. The encoded protein is CASSARPGFVTYNEQFF. The V call is TRBV28, the J call TRBJ2-1; D gene uncertain. V lost 5 bases and J lost 2, with 19 bases in between. The CDR3 length is 17 residues. CDR1 MDHEN and CDR2 SYDVKM come from the germline V gene.